This T cell receptor (beta chain) originates from a study of cytomegalovirus exposure and HLA in healthy donors. As for the study in general: The approximately 130 validation repertoires and the 666 first-cohort repertoires shared a platform, a later analysis reported. Study-wide points: Reports described diagnosis of cytomegalovirus status by the classifier as highly specific and sensitive. Researchers counted roughly 150 TCR beta chains as cytomegalovirus-associated. The tendency of first-cohort TCR clusters to co-occur in the roughly 130 validation repertoires was the finding of a later analysis.

Trimming pared 8 bases from V and 2 bases from J, leaving 17 bases between. The CDR3 contains 15 residues. Germline V gene data show CDR1 as MNHEY and CDR2 as SMNVEV (reference sequence). The repertoire was sequenced with immunoSEQ multiplex PCR; TCRdb's copy has only in-frame clones and lacks some. This sample carries approximately 200,000 clones, approximately 90% of them seen once, and the ten largest clones take more than 0.85%. On this clone: Its target is unknown.

The chain links TRBV27 to TRBJ2-3; D is perhaps TRBD2 (6 bases). Sequenced material: PBMCs. The receptor was isolated from a woman aged 18-29 years in good health and CMV-seronegative. CDR3 DNA sequence: TGTGCCAGCCGACTTACCCGCGGGGCCACAGATACGCAGTATTTT. This translates into CASRLTRGATDTQYF.